What follows describes a single TCR beta chain. The antigen is not known. PCR involved 60 Vbeta and 13 Jbeta primers. Profiled with immunoSEQ multiplex PCR; TCRdb holds only in-frame clones, not every one. Of 180,000 or so clones detected, under 80% appear once; the ten largest clones hold 2.5%. This specimen belongs to a study of cytomegalovirus exposure and HLA in healthy donors. General study results and limits: Evidence from a later analysis indicated that most CMV-associated TCR beta chains looked HLA-restricted. Further analysis, carried out later, found HLA-associated TCR beta chains more clonally expanded than equally common other chains.

The clonotype comes from a woman in her 30s in good health and CMV-seropositive. Sequencing was performed on PBMCs.

CDR3 protein: CASSGMGSRETQYF. The CDR3 nucleotides read TGTGCCAGCAGTGGAATGGGCTCCCGGGAGACCCAGTACTTC. The chain is built from TRBV2 and TRBJ2-5; no reliable D call. Germline V CDR1 and CDR2: SNHLY, FYNNEI. The CDR3 runs to 14 residues. Trimming left V 4 bases short and J 5 bases short, with 14 bases between.